This TCR beta chain was found in a study of blood T cell repertoires in COVID-19. The repertoire was sequenced with immunoSEQ multiplex PCR; TCRdb's copy has only in-frame clones and lacks some. The sample lists around 260,000 clones; 70% to 90% were seen once. In germline, CDR1 is KGHSH, CDR2 LQKENI. J was trimmed by 0 bases and V by 2 bases; bases with no gene match: 5. This CDR3 has 17 residues. Residents of 24 US areas, aged 18 to 89 years, made up the participants. Cohort 3 recovered donors had two negative PCRs, clearance, or symptom resolution. The receptor comes from a woman between 25 and 40 years old who had recovered from COVID-19. The chain links TRBV18 to TRBJ1-1, with 11 bases identical to TRBD1. Sequences were obtained from PBMCs or T cells enriched from blood (not recorded which). CDR3 sequence: CASSPRTGGNMNTEAFF. The CDR3 coding sequence is TGTGCCAGCTCACCAAGGACAGGGGGCAACATGAACACTGAAGCTTTCTTT.